Here is one T cell receptor beta chain with its context. Trimming stripped 5 bases from V and 0 bases from J, with 7 bases between. In germline, CDR1 is SGHAT, CDR2 FQNNGV. The CDR3 length is 13 residues. Authors' processing steps: It was from reference gene primer amplification that nucleated cell counts were estimated. Only in-frame clones appear in the TCRdb table, and some are missing; sequencing was by immunoSEQ multiplex PCR. V and J calls and clone size are given by that table; D and trimming were obtained from the DNA. The sample holds around 25,000 clones, about four fifths seen once. The sample originates from a study of blood T cell repertoires in COVID-19. Study-wide context: PBMCs, B-cell-depleted T cells, or T cells were the source of the cDNA or gDNA that made up the material.

This TCR was sampled from a man aged 70 or older with acute or convalescent COVID-19. This chain joins TRBV11-2 and TRBJ1-2; D remains unclear. Specimen: peripheral blood. Here the CDR3 DNA reads TGTGCCAGCAGCCCTCAGTCTAACTATGGCTACACCTTC. Its protein product is CASSPQSNYGYTF.